This entry lists 28 T cell receptor beta chains sequenced from one sample in a study of cytomegalovirus exposure and HLA in healthy donors. Researchers ran the PCR with 60 Vbeta and 13 Jbeta primers. The repertoire was sequenced with immunoSEQ multiplex PCR; TCRdb's copy has only in-frame clones and lacks some. The sample holds 140,000 to 150,000 clones, roughly 80% seen once. The specimen was PBMCs. Source of these receptors: a man between 40 and 49 years old in good health and CMV-seropositive.

This chain connects TRBV30 to TRBJ1-5; no firm D call. Germline V gene data show CDR1 as GTSNPN and CDR2 as SVGIG (reference sequence). V was clipped by 1 base and J by 6 bases, with 10 bases between them. CDR3 size: 13 residues. CDR3 in amino acids: CAWSGEAVQPQHF. The CDR3 nucleotides are TGTGCCTGGAGTGGAGAGGCGGTTCAGCCCCAGCATTTT.

This clone was seen more than once but under ten times. The chain uses TRBV28 and TRBJ1-1; TRBD1 matches 7 bases. V dropped 6 bases and J dropped 0; count of bases not matched to a gene: 4. The CDR3 covers 14 residues. Germline V lookup: CDR1 MDHEN, CDR2 SYDVKM. CDR3 sequence reads: CASSRTGVNTEAFF. DNA for the CDR3: TGTGCCAGCAGCCGCACAGGGGTGAACACTGAAGCTTTCTTT.

As regards this clone: Additional DNA sequences in this sample encode the identical CDR3. The genes are TRBV7-3 and TRBJ1-1; no clear D gene. The CDR3 contains 14 residues. The germline gives CDR1 SGHTA, CDR2 FQGTGA. Trimming took 2 bases from V and 1 from J, leaving 8 bases between them. CDR3 in amino acids: CASSLSPGNTEAFF. CDR3 bases: TGTGCCAGCAGCTTATCCCCAGGGAACACTGAAGCTTTCTTT.

This sequence joins TRBV9 and TRBJ2-1; 10 bases line up with TRBD2. Per germline, CDR1 SGDLS and CDR2 YYNGEE. Losses at the gene ends were 1 base for V and 2 bases for J; bases not matched to a gene: 0. The CDR3 is 15 amino acids. CDR3 sequence reads: CASSVTSGTYNEQFF. CDR3 coding DNA: TGTGCCAGCAGCGTAACTAGCGGGACCTACAATGAGCAGTTCTTC. Supplemented by reference TRBV9 and TRBJ2-1, the full variable domain reads DSGVTQTPKHLITATGQRVTLRCSPRSGDLSVYWYQQSLDQGLQFLIQYYNGEERAKGNILERFSAQQFPDLHSELNLSSLELGDSALYFCASSVTSGTYNEQFFGPGTRLTVL.

The V and J genes are TRBV19 and TRBJ1-1; 7 positions match TRBD1. V lost 6 bases to trimming and J lost 0 bases; unmatched junction nucleotides: 4. The CDR3 totals 14 residues. Germline CDR1 is LNHDA and CDR2 is SQIVND (reference sequence). CDR3 nucleotide sequence: TGTGCCAGTAGGGGGGACAGAATGAACACTGAAGCTTTCTTT. This codes for CASRGDRMNTEAFF.

The J gene is TRBJ2-5, the V gene TRBV6-5; TRBD2 matches 14 bases. Germline-derived CDR1 and CDR2 are MNHEY and SVGAGI. Losses at the gene ends were 6 bases for V and 5 bases for J; bases not matched to a gene: 5. This CDR3 is built from 15 residues. CDR3 protein: CASRPGLAGVETQYF. CDR3 sequence (DNA): TGTGCCAGCAGGCCGGGACTAGCGGGAGTGGAGACCCAGTACTTC.

The V gene is TRBV28, the J gene TRBJ2-7, with a possible D match to TRBD2 (5 bases). Looked up from germline, CDR1 is MDHEN and CDR2 is SYDVKM. V was clipped by 5 bases and J by 8 bases, with 25 bases between them. CDR3 length equals 16 residues. CDR3 bases: TGTGCCAGCAGTGACATTGAGCGGCGAACGATAGTCAAGCAGTACTTC. This encodes CASSDIERRTIVKQYF. The whole variable domain, remainder taken from reference TRBV28 and TRBJ2-7, is DVKVTQSSRYLVKRTGEKVFLECVQDMDHENMFWYRQDPGLGLRLIYFSYDVKMKEKGDIPEGYSVSREKKERFSLILESASTNQTSMYLCASSDIERRTIVKQYFGPGTRLTVT.

The chain recombines TRBV30 with TRBJ1-1, with TRBD1 as a possible D gene (6 bases). The CDR3 length is 10 residues. V lost 7 bases and J lost 7, with 10 bases in between. Germline V CDR1 and CDR2: GTSNPN, SVGIG (reference sequence). CDR3 sequence (DNA): TGTGCCTCCAGCAGGGGTGAAGCTTTCTTT. Protein sequence: CASSRGEAFF.

The rearrangement links TRBV29-1 to TRBJ2-6; D possibly corresponds to TRBD1 (5 bases). The V end lost 0 bases, the J end lost 1 base, and 19 bases lay between the germline ends. The CDR3 is made up of 19 amino acids. The V gene's germline CDR1 is SQVTM and CDR2 ANQGSEA. For the CDR3, the DNA is TGCAGCGTTGAAGATCGAGTGGTGGGCAGGGATTCTGGGGCCAACGTCCTGACTTTC. Translating it yields CSVEDRVVGRDSGANVLTF.

This clone was counted a single time. The chain carries TRBV7-6 and TRBJ2-5; 8 bases map to TRBD2. The CDR3 is 16 residues long. Germline V gene sequence: CDR1 SGHVS, CDR2 FNYEAQ. Germline trimming cut 8 bases from V and 4 bases from J; bases unmatched to any gene: 15. As DNA, the CDR3 is TGTGCCAGCTCCCCGGCCGGGAGGGCCCTCAGAGAGACCCAGTACTTC. Its protein product is CASSPAGRALRETQYF.

V is TRBV18 and J is TRBJ1-5; tentatively, D is TRBD1 (5 bases). Per the germline V gene, CDR1 is KGHSH and CDR2 is LQKENI. The length of the CDR3 is 13 residues. V lost 6 bases to trimming and J lost 5 bases, with 11 bases between them. CDR3 sequence: CASSLGRDQPQHF. The CDR3 coding sequence is TGTGCCAGCTCCCTCGGCAGGGATCAGCCCCAGCATTTT.

The V call is TRBV28, the J call TRBJ2-1, with TRBD1 matching over 8 bases. The V segment lost 2 bases and the J segment 9 bases; nucleotides outside the gene matches: 9. The CDR3 is made up of 15 amino acids. Per germline, CDR1 MDHEN and CDR2 SYDVKM. The CDR3 DNA reads TGTGCCAGCAGTTTAACCGCCGCAGGGGGCGGTGAGCAGTTCTTC. It codes for CASSLTAAGGGEQFF.

CDR3 in amino acids: CATGDSEAFF. For the CDR3, the DNA is TGTGCCACAGGGGACAGTGAAGCTTTCTTT. This chain uses TRBV19 with TRBJ1-1; 7 bases agree with TRBD1. The CDR3 is 10 residues long. Germline CDR1 and CDR2: LNHDA and SQIVND (reference sequence). Trimming took 10 bases from V and 7 from J; bases not matched to a gene: 3.

The chain recombines TRBV28 with TRBJ1-4; TRBD1 matches at 7 bases. V lost 5 bases, J lost 3 bases, and 12 bases stayed unmatched. The CDR3 extends over 17 amino acids. The germline CDR1 and CDR2 sequences are MDHEN and SYDVKM. The CDR3 spells CASSPRQGRWANEKLFF. The CDR3 bases are TGTGCCAGCAGTCCCCGACAGGGTAGATGGGCTAATGAAAAACTGTTTTTT.

The chain has TRBV5-1 and TRBJ2-2; maybe TRBD2 (5 bases). Looked up from germline, CDR1 is SGHRS and CDR2 is YFSETQ. This CDR3 is 15 amino acids long. With 1 base removed from V and 0 bases from J, the gap between germline ends came to 7 bases. The CDR3 spells CASSLIATNTGELFF. The DNA of the CDR3 is TGCGCCAGCAGCTTGATAGCGACGAACACCGGGGAGCTGTTTTTT.

This chain joins TRBV7-9 and TRBJ1-5, with 9 bases aligning to TRBD1. The germline gives CDR1 SEHNR, CDR2 FQNEAQ (reference sequence). This CDR3 has 15 residues. J lost 5 bases, V lost 5 bases, and 7 bases had no gene match. CDR3 bases: TGTGCCAGCAGCGTTACAGGGGGCGCGGATCAGCCCCAGCATTTT. Its translation is CASSVTGGADQPQHF. Looking up the rest from reference TRBV7-9 and TRBJ1-5 gives the full variable domain: DTGVSQNPRHKITKRGQNVTFRCDPISEHNRLYWYRQTLGQGPEFLTYFQNEAQLEKSRLLSDRFSAERPKGSFSTLEIQRTEQGDSAMYLCASSVTGGADQPQHFGDGTRLSIL.

This chain uses TRBV27 with TRBJ1-1; D perhaps matches TRBD1 (5 bases). CDR3 length: 13 residues. The germline CDR1 and CDR2 sequences are MNHEY and SMNVEV (reference sequence). Trimming left V 6 bases short and J 1 base short, with 9 bases between. This chain's CDR3 is CASRDTANTEAFF. The CDR3 DNA reads TGTGCCAGCAGGGACACCGCGAACACTGAAGCTTTCTTT.

J is TRBJ1-5 and V is TRBV4-1; D call uncertain. Trimming cost V 0 bases and J 7 bases, with 13 bases left between them. The germline gives CDR1 MGHRA, CDR2 YSYEKL. The CDR3 extends over 15 amino acids. The CDR3 sequence: CASSQDGGWWQPQHF. The CDR3 DNA is TGCGCCAGCAGCCAAGATGGAGGGTGGTGGCAGCCCCAGCATTTT.

The CDR3 here is CASSLGGQSGNTIYF. The DNA of the CDR3 is TGTGCCAGCAGTTTAGGTGGGCAATCTGGAAACACCATATATTTT. The J gene is TRBJ1-3, the V gene TRBV27; no definite D call. V was pared by 2 bases and J by 1 base, with 9 bases between. CDR1 and CDR2 (germline): MNHEY, SMNVEV (reference sequence). The CDR3 is 15 residues long.

V usage is TRBV6-5 and J usage is TRBJ2-7; 8 nucleotides align to TRBD2. Germline V gene data show CDR1 as MNHEY and CDR2 as SVGAGI. The CDR3 has 15 residues. Trimming took 5 bases from V and 0 from J; bases not matched to a gene: 6. The chain's CDR3 is CASSLTSGSSYEQYF. The CDR3 DNA reads TGTGCCAGCAGTCTAACTAGCGGTAGCTCCTACGAGCAGTACTTC.

This clone has a handful of counts. The genes are TRBV28 and TRBJ1-1; D perhaps matches TRBD1 (5 bases). The V gene lost 1 base and the J gene lost 1 base, with 10 bases spanning the gap. Germline V gene sequence: CDR1 MDHEN, CDR2 SYDVKM. The CDR3 length is 15 residues. The CDR3 sequence is CASSLLGRGNTEAFF. CDR3 sequence (DNA): TGTGCCAGCAGTTTATTGGGGCGCGGGAACACTGAAGCTTTCTTT.

This rearrangement joins TRBV4-2 to TRBJ1-3; TRBD1 might be the D (6 bases). The germline CDR1 and CDR2 sequences are LGHNA and YNFKEQ. This CDR3 spans 15 amino acids. V lost 0 bases, J lost 4 bases, and 10 bases lay in between. The CDR3 region is CASSQEHREGNTIYF. For the CDR3, the DNA is TGTGCCAGCAGCCAAGAACACAGGGAAGGAAACACCATATATTTT.

This chain uses TRBV5-4 with TRBJ2-5; no clear D gene. The end of the DNA is better explained by TRBJ2-7, so the J call may be wrong. CDR3 length: 14 residues. Germline CDR1 SGHNT, CDR2 YYREEE (reference sequence). The CDR3 here is CASSLGGSSYEQYF. The CDR3 DNA sequence: TGTGCCAGCAGCTTGGGTGGTAGCTCCTACGAGCAGTACTTC.

The V call is TRBV6-5, the J call TRBJ2-7, with D perhaps TRBD1 (6 bases). CDR1 is MNHEY, CDR2 SVGAGI, per germline. The CDR3 extends over 12 amino acids. V was shortened by 10 bases and J by 2 bases, with 12 bases between the two germline ends. The CDR3 DNA sequence: TGTGCCACCCGGGACACAACCTACGAGCAGTACTTC. This codes for CATRDTTYEQYF.

The chain combines TRBV19 with TRBJ2-7, with TRBD2 matching over 10 bases. CDR3 length: 15 amino acids. V dropped 3 bases and J dropped 5; count of bases not matched to a gene: 7. CDR1 LNHDA and CDR2 SQIVND come from the germline V gene (reference sequence). The CDR3 DNA sequence: TGTGCCAGTAGTATTCCGGGACTAGCGAGCCACGAGCAGTACTTC. Translating it yields CASSIPGLASHEQYF.

The table lists this clone with a count of one. The chain joins TRBV7-9 to TRBJ2-7; 7 positions agree with TRBD1. The CDR3 has 15 amino acids. Germline trimming cut 6 bases from V and 0 bases from J; bases unmatched to any gene: 8. Germline V gene data show CDR1 as SEHNR and CDR2 as FQNEAQ (reference sequence). The CDR3 reads CASSFRQGDSYEQYF. CDR3 sequence (DNA): TGTGCCAGCAGTTTCCGACAGGGTGACTCCTACGAGCAGTACTTC. Full variable domain (missing parts from reference TRBV7-9 and TRBJ2-7): DTGVSQNPRHKITKRGQNVTFRCDPISEHNRLYWYRQTLGQGPEFLTYFQNEAQLEKSRLLSDRFSAERPKGSFSTLEIQRTEQGDSAMYLCASSFRQGDSYEQYFGPGTRLTVT.

This clone was counted once. The genes are TRBV7-3 and TRBJ2-7, with 7 bases matching TRBD1. This CDR3 spans 13 amino acids. V dropped 2 bases and J dropped 11; count of bases not matched to a gene: 9. Germline CDR1 reads SGHTA; CDR2 reads FQGTGA. The CDR3 reads CASSLLQGVCEYF. The CDR3 DNA is TGTGCCAGCAGCTTATTGCAGGGGGTTTGCGAGTACTTC. Supplemented by reference TRBV7-3 and TRBJ2-7, the full variable domain reads GAGVSQTPSNKVTEKGKYVELRCDPISGHTALYWYRQSLGQGPEFLIYFQGTGAADDSGLPNDRFFAVRPEGSVSTLKIQRTERGDSAVYLCASSLLQGVCEYFGPGTRLTVT.

This chain connects TRBV5-4 to TRBJ2-3, with TRBD2 identical over 9 bases. The CDR3 has 16 amino acids. With 2 bases clipped from V and 1 base from J, the junction kept 5 bases outside the gene matches. CDR1 and CDR2 from the germline V gene are SGHNT and YYREEE (reference sequence). The CDR3 DNA is TGTGCCAGCAGCTTAGCGGGAGGCCTAGGCACAGATACGCAGTATTTT. It translates to CASSLAGGLGTDTQYF. The full variable domain, in which reference TRBV5-4 and TRBJ2-3 provide the parts outside the CDR3, is ETGVTQSPTHLIKTRGQQVTLRCSSQSGHNTVSWYQQALGQGPQFIFQYYREEENGRGNFPPRFSGLQFPNYSSELNVNALELDDSALYLCASSLAGGLGTDTQYFGPGTRLTVL.